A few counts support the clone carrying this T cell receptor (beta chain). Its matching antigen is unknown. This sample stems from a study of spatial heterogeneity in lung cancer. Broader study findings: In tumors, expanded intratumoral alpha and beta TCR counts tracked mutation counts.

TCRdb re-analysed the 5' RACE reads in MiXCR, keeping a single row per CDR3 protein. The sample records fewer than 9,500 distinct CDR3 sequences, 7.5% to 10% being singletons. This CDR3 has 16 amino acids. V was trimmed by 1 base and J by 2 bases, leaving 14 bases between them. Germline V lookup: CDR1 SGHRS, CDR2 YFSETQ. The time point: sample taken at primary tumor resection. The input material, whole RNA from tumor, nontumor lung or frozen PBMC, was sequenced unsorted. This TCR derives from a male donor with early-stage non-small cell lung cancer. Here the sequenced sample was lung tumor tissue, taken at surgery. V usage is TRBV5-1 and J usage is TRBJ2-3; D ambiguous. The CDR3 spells CASSLRGEPVTDTQYF. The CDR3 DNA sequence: TGCGCCAGCAGCTTGAGAGGTGAGCCCGTCACAGATACGCAGTATTTT.